The subject of this entry is one T cell receptor (beta chain). The antigen it recognizes is unknown. Base quality data are lacking; no much larger clone is found one base away. This sample stems from a study of long-term antiretroviral therapy in people with HIV (dated 2022 in TCRdb). At the level of the whole study: The earliest samples were collected about a decade before the 2015 WHO recommendation for immediate ART, when ART was typically delayed until CD4 counts fell. Of the roughly 27 participants with HIV, approximately 11 were female. This retrospective serial study examined whether starting ART and sustained HIV suppression were associated with changes in the composition and diversity of the TRB repertoire in peripheral blood. A total of 150 to 200 cryopreserved PBMC samples came from 25 to 35 adults with confirmed HIV infection and were collected serially over a mean of roughly 6 years (range 1-12). No cross-contamination during QIAcube processing was shown when test extractions of a monoclonal T-cell line were performed alongside 25 to 35 polyclonal samples. Study-wide conclusions, independent of this receptor: Limited PBMC availability meant only the TCR beta chain was sequenced, without alpha chain pairing. Unsorted PBMC were profiled instead of sorted CD4+ and CD8+ T cells because pre-ART samples had limited cell numbers. The samples span the years 2004 to 2017, and the ART regimens used at that time may not be as effective as current regimens. The repertoire was dominated across all time points by expanded TRB clones identified before ART initiation, although this dominance was seen to fluctuate and to decrease in many PLHIV after ART. ART initiation was associated with a significant increase in TRB diversity, but diversity stayed significantly below transplant donor controls even after long-term ART. Narrower CDR3 length ranges were observed in HIV repertoires than in controls, and an antigen-experienced repertoire with only a slight naive shift after ART was suggested by the network structure. No data were available on ART adherence, viral resistance or therapy changes, limiting inferences about post-ART repertoire changes.

V is cut back by 4 bases and J by 2 bases, with 3 bases in the junction unmatched. The CDR3, cysteine through phenylalanine, is 14 amino acids long. Just CDR3 DNA is preserved here, 42 bases in frame from base 1. As encoded in the germline V gene, CDR1 is SGHRS while CDR2 is YFSETQ. Participants were included only if at least one PBMC sample before ART initiation and at least two post-ART samples were available. Every participant with HIV received treatment in the United States of America. Before DNA extraction, cryopreserved samples containing 1-10 million PBMC were thawed and washed. At the time of the earliest PBMC sample for each participant with HIV, ages ranged from about 20 to 55 years. Per participant, PBMC samples came from 1-4 timepoints prior to ART initiation and 2-8 timepoints following ART initiation, for a median of 7 samples. Serial HIV viral load, CD4+ T-cell count, ART history and demographic data were obtained for every participant. Genomic DNA was extracted from unsorted PBMC with a Qiagen kit on a QIAcube, processed in batches of 12 samples.

The immunoSEQ hsTCRB v3.0 assay was used at survey level resolution to sequence the TRB variable region. The targeted TRB sequencing depth was roughly 40,000-55,000 T-cell genomes per sample. TRB libraries were pooled and sequenced on an Illumina MiSeq using a v3 150-cycle kit. Per the original workflow: Repertoire analysis was performed in R inside a reproducible Nextflow workflow that covered QC, data transformation and analysis. Custom analyses were implemented in LymphoSeq2, an R package for AIRR-Seq data exploration. After excluding a handful of samples that yielded fewer than 5000 total TRB sequences, approximately 170 HIV repertoires remained for analysis. Among the 188 retained HIV repertoires, 55 to 65 were collected before ART initiation and 129 were collected after ART initiation. Repertoires were downsampled to 5000 TRB nucleotide sequences, and summary statistics were averaged over 100 downsampling iterations. TRB sequences were retained for analysis only if CDR3 regions of at least seven amino acids were present. A Shannon entropy-derived clonality score and the Gini coefficient were used to measure diversity. Repertoire networks linked the top 5000 CDR3 amino acid sequences whenever two sequences differed by an edit distance of one. GLIPH2 predicted antigen specificity groups and MHC restriction for TRB CDR3 amino acid sequences. Known CMV, EBV, HIV or tissue antigen associations were flagged by matching CDR3 amino acid sequences against VDJdb and McPAS-TCR. Pre-ART, post-ART and control groups were compared with Wilcoxon signed-rank tests and Holm-Bonferroni correction. The source is immuneACCESS, and TCRdb retained only in-frame sequences with V and J called. Part of the clones is not carried over; for the studies checked, unresolved V genes explain less than half of this, and the remainder is unexplained. V and J calls and clone size are copied from that table; D and trimming were computed from the DNA. Across this sample there are roughly 28,000 clones, with roughly 96% seen only once. The ten largest clones take up 7% to 9% of the sample.

This specimen was unsorted PBMCs, taken 6 to 6.5 years after starting antiretroviral therapy. This TCR derives from a man aged 30-40 years with HIV. The rearrangement joined TRBV5-1 to TRBJ2-3; 8 bases in the junction line up with TRBD2. The nucleotides are TGCGCCAGCAGCCCGGGGGGGGACACAGATACGCAGTATTTT. This yields the protein CASSPGGDTDTQYF.